The next 10 T cell receptor beta chains were all read from a single sample in a study of T cell changes during pregnancy in multiple sclerosis. Sequencing was performed with immunoSEQ multiplex PCR; in TCRdb, only in-frame clones are kept and a portion is missing. The data contain approximately 40,000 clones, 80% to 95% of them singletons. Sequencing was carried out using peripheral blood. These receptors all stem from a female donor with multiple sclerosis, enrolled in a pregnancy study.

This clone was picked up a small number of times. This rearrangement joins TRBV28 to TRBJ2-4; D is possibly TRBD1 (6 bases). V lost 11 bases and J 3 bases, leaving 14 bases between the germline ends. The V gene's germline CDR1 is MDHEN and CDR2 SYDVKM. The CDR3 sequence is 13 residues long. CDR3 amino acids: CAPEGTIKNIQYF. The DNA for the CDR3 is TGTGCCCCCGAGGGGACAATCAAAAACATTCAGTACTTC.

This sequence joins TRBV27 and TRBJ1-2, with TRBD1 matching 9 bases. Germline loops: CDR1 MNHEY, CDR2 SMNVEV (reference sequence). There are 16 residues in the CDR3. Trimming removed 2 bases from V and 3 bases from J; junction bases left unmatched: 7. CDR3 nucleotide sequence: TGTGCCAGCAGTTTAGGTTTAGGACAGGGGTACTATGGCTACACCTTC. Translated, it gives CASSLGLGQGYYGYTF.

This chain joins TRBV7-8 and TRBJ2-7, with D perhaps TRBD1 (5 bases). The CDR3 extends over 14 amino acids. The germline CDR1 and CDR2 sequences are SGHVS and FQNEAQ. With 1 base removed from V and 2 bases from J, the gap between germline ends came to 9 bases. CDR3 DNA sequence: TGTGCCAGCAGCTTAGAAGGCAGGGCCTACGAGCAGTACTTC. Translation gives CASSLEGRAYEQYF.

CDR3 nucleotides: TGTGCCAGTAGTATAGATAGAGCGGGAAACTACGAGCAGTACTTC. This encodes CASSIDRAGNYEQYF. The rearrangement joins TRBV19 to TRBJ2-7; 7 positions match TRBD2. Germline CDR1 and CDR2: LNHDA and SQIVND (reference sequence). Trimming took 0 bases from V and 3 from J; bases not matched to a gene: 5. This CDR3 has 15 residues.

The rearrangement uses TRBV5-1 and TRBJ1-4; 8 bases map to TRBD1. CDR1 and CDR2 from the germline V gene are SGHRS and YFSETQ. Trimming removed 4 bases from V and 4 bases from J; junction bases left unmatched: 3. The CDR3 is 14 amino acids. The CDR3 here is CASSLTGDNEKLFF. The CDR3 DNA reads as TGCGCCAGCAGCCTGACAGGGGATAATGAAAAACTGTTTTTT.

The rearrangement joins TRBV4-1 to TRBJ2-7; perhaps TRBD1 as D (6 bases). Germline CDR1 reads MGHRA; CDR2 reads YSYEKL. The CDR3 length is 16 residues. V shed 4 bases and J shed 1 base, with 17 bases lying between them. The DNA of the CDR3 is TGCGCCAGCAGCCCGCAGGGGTGGGAGCGATCCTACGAGCAGTACTTC. Translated, it gives CASSPQGWERSYEQYF.

The chain recombines TRBV6-1 with TRBJ2-7; 13 positions match TRBD2. J was trimmed by 5 bases and V by 10 bases; bases with no gene match: 11. This CDR3 spans 15 amino acids. Germline V gene lookup returns CDR1 MNHNS and CDR2 SASEGT. CDR3 in amino acids: CATELAGGGSHEQYF. The DNA of the CDR3 is TGTGCCACCGAACTAGCGGGAGGGGGGTCCCACGAGCAGTACTTC.

The V call is TRBV19, the J call TRBJ1-3; D might be TRBD1 (5 bases). The CDR3 runs 16 residues. Trimming pared 9 bases from V and 1 base from J, leaving 19 bases between. Germline assignment: CDR1 LNHDA and CDR2 SQIVND (reference sequence). The CDR3 nucleotides read TGTGCCAGCCACCCCGGGGCACTCGTTTCTGGAAACACCATATATTTT. This codes for CASHPGALVSGNTIYF.

This chain joins TRBV19 and TRBJ2-7; 8 nucleotides align to TRBD1. CDR3 length: 14 residues. V was clipped by 4 bases and J by 6 bases; unmatched bases: 8. Germline-derived CDR1 and CDR2 are LNHDA and SQIVND (reference sequence). CDR3 protein: CASSTQGVPAEQYF. CDR3 DNA: TGTGCCAGTAGTACACAGGGGGTCCCGGCCGAGCAGTACTTC. Combining the CDR3 with reference TRBV19 and TRBJ2-7 gives the whole variable domain DGGITQSPKYLFRKEGQNVTLSCEQNLNHDAMYWYRQDPGQGLRLIYYSQIVNDFQKGDIAEGYSVSREKKESFPLTVTSAQKNPTAFYLCASSTQGVPAEQYFGPGTRLTVT.

As DNA, the CDR3 is TGTGCCAGTAGTATTTGGGGCAACTATGGCTACACCTTC. Amino acid sequence: CASSIWGNYGYTF. The J gene is TRBJ1-2, the V gene TRBV19, with D maybe TRBD1 (5 bases). From germline, CDR1 is LNHDA and CDR2 SQIVND (reference sequence). This CDR3 region has 13 residues. V was cut by 3 bases and J by 2 bases, with 7 bases left in between.